This T cell receptor (beta chain) is from a study of breast tumors, draining lymph nodes, adjacent tissues. Study-wide findings and caveats: Data only fit, rather than demonstrated, lymph node origin of most tumor T cells. Tumor repertoires ranked between lymph nodes and nontumor tissue in diversity, with V and J gene preferences. Compared with basal-like, luminal-like tumors shared significantly more repertoire with nontumor tissue.

Trimming left V 7 bases short and J 1 base short, with 7 bases between. The germline V gene encodes CDR1 WNHNN and CDR2 SYGVQD (reference sequence). This CDR3 comprises 12 residues. Breast cancer patients provided tissue from their axillary draining lymph nodes. This clonotype was observed many times. Its antigen remains unidentified. TCRdb reprocessed the multiplex PCR reads via MiXCR and lists one record per CDR3 protein. The data hold fewer than 250,000 distinct CDR3 sequences, with less than 40% observed a single time. V gene TRBV10-1 combines with J gene TRBJ2-5; D is undetermined. The sequencing input was axillary lymph node tissue. The receptor was isolated from a female donor with breast cancer. Some clones in this sample may be carry-over from other donors' samples. CDR3 sequence (DNA): TGCGCCAGCAAAGCGTCCCAAGAGACCCAGTACTTC. Protein: CASKASQETQYF.